The text below deals with one T cell receptor beta chain. Libraries were prepared by immunoSEQ multiplex PCR; TCRdb keeps only in-frame clonotypes and omits some of them. The table has fewer than 350,000 clones, about 86% seen once. CDR3 size: 15 residues. V shed 3 bases and J shed 7 bases, with 15 bases lying between them. Germline CDR1 SEHNR, CDR2 FQNEAQ (reference sequence). This entry comes from a study of blood T cell repertoires in COVID-19. The sequenced material came from PBMCs or T cells enriched from blood (not recorded which). The TCR originated in a middle-aged woman with acute COVID-19. The chain uses TRBV7-9 and TRBJ1-4, with D maybe TRBD1 (5 bases). CDR3 in amino acids: CASSFRQYPTEKLFF. The CDR3 DNA reads TGTGCCAGCAGCTTCCGACAGTACCCTACTGAAAAACTGTTTTTT.